This T cell receptor beta chain was sequenced during a study of blood T cell repertoires in COVID-19. Study as a whole: Sites across the United States, Italy and Spain contributed samples from acute and convalescent COVID-19. PBMCs, B-cell-depleted T cells, or T cells provided the cDNA or gDNA that made up the material.

Sequencing used immunoSEQ multiplex PCR; TCRdb keeps in-frame clones, though not all of them. The repertoire has about 180,000 clones, 65% to 90% of them found once; the top ten carry around 15%. The CDR3 is 17 amino acids. Trimming removed 6 bases at V and 1 base at J, with 18 bases between. CDR1 is MNHEY and CDR2 is SMNVEV in the germline V gene (reference sequence). This clone was seen only once. Enrollees, about 18 to 95 years old, lived in 24 US areas. Two negative PCRs, clearance, or symptom resolution were required of recovered Cohort 3 donors. Input material: PBMCs or T cells enriched from blood (not recorded which). This chain connects TRBV27 to TRBJ2-2; tentatively, D is TRBD1 (6 bases). This receptor was taken from a man in his fifties who had recovered from COVID-19. The CDR3 nucleotides read TGTGCCAGCAGCCCAGTGGGGGCACCGGAGAACACCGGGGAGCTGTTTTTT. It encodes CASSPVGAPENTGELFF.